Listed below are T cell receptor beta chains from one sample, sequenced in a study of blood T cell repertoires in COVID-19. The method was immunoSEQ multiplex PCR; TCRdb's version includes in-frame clones alone and lacks a portion of them. The sample lists roughly 140,000 clones; more than 75% were seen once. The specimen was peripheral blood. These receptors originate from an older woman with COVID-19, enrolled during active disease. CDR3s include the opening cysteine and the closing phenylalanine or tryptophan. Each record gives: J gene, clone size, D gene, V gene, CDR3 DNA, CDR3 protein. D genes are given only for firm matches. A row's size may be missing; if present it is once, few, many or a size class.

j_gene: TRBJ2-5; abundance: .; d_gene: TRBD1; v_gene: TRBV11-2; CDR3nt: TGTGCCAGCAGGGGACAGGGGGAAGAGACCCAGTACTTC; CDR3aa: CASRGQGEETQYF
j_gene: TRBJ1-5; abundance: .; d_gene: .; v_gene: TRBV19; CDR3nt: TGTGCCAGTAGTATTGGAGGAGGGCCAGGTCAGCCCCAGCATTTT; CDR3aa: CASSIGGGPGQPQHF
j_gene: TRBJ1-2; abundance: .; d_gene: TRBD1; v_gene: TRBV12-3/TRBV12-4; CDR3nt: TGTGCCAGCACCATAACAGGGGTTTATGGCTACACCTTC; CDR3aa: CASTITGVYGYTF
j_gene: TRBJ2-6; abundance: .; d_gene: .; v_gene: TRBV19; CDR3nt: TGTGCCAGTAGTATTGCCAGGATCTCTGGGGCCAACGTCCTGACTTTC; CDR3aa: CASSIARISGANVLTF
j_gene: TRBJ1-1; abundance: .; d_gene: TRBD1; v_gene: TRBV19; CDR3nt: TGTGCCAGTAGTGGGGACAGTAGCATGAACACTGAAGCTTTCTTT; CDR3aa: CASSGDSSMNTEAFF
j_gene: TRBJ2-7; abundance: .; d_gene: .; v_gene: TRBV3-1/TRBV3-2; CDR3nt: TGTGCCAGCAGCCAGCTGGCTTACGAGCAGTACTTC; CDR3aa: CASSQLAYEQYF
j_gene: TRBJ2-3; abundance: few; d_gene: TRBD1; v_gene: TRBV5-4; CDR3nt: TGTGCCAGCAGCACGGGACAGATAGCAGATACGCAGTATTTT; CDR3aa: CASSTGQIADTQYF
j_gene: TRBJ1-5; abundance: .; d_gene: .; v_gene: TRBV6-5; CDR3nt: TGTGCCAGCAGTTACTCGAACCAGGGTAATCAGCCCCAGCATTTT; CDR3aa: CASSYSNQGNQPQHF
j_gene: TRBJ2-1; abundance: .; d_gene: TRBD1; v_gene: TRBV6-6; CDR3nt: TGTGCCAGCAGTTATGGCCGGGACAGCGATGAGCAGTTCTTC; CDR3aa: CASSYGRDSDEQFF
j_gene: TRBJ2-1; abundance: .; d_gene: TRBD2; v_gene: TRBV5-4; CDR3nt: TGTGCCAGCAGTTTAGCGGGTAAGGGCAATGAGCAGTTCTTC; CDR3aa: CASSLAGKGNEQFF
j_gene: TRBJ1-3; abundance: .; d_gene: TRBD1; v_gene: TRBV19; CDR3nt: TGTGCCAGTAGTCGGACAGGAGAGGCCACCATATATTTT; CDR3aa: CASSRTGEATIYF
j_gene: TRBJ1-2; abundance: .; d_gene: TRBD1; v_gene: TRBV7-9; CDR3nt: TGTGCCAGCACGGGACAGTCTAACTATGGCTACACCTTC; CDR3aa: CASTGQSNYGYTF
j_gene: TRBJ1-2; abundance: .; d_gene: .; v_gene: TRBV21-1; CDR3nt: TGTGCCAGCAGCAAAGGGGGAGCCTCTAACTATGGCTACACCTTC; CDR3aa: CASSKGGASNYGYTF
j_gene: TRBJ2-3; abundance: many; d_gene: TRBD2; v_gene: TRBV7-9; CDR3nt: TGTGCCAGCTTAGCGGGGGGCAGCACAGATACGCAGTATTTT; CDR3aa: CASLAGGSTDTQYF
j_gene: TRBJ1-1; abundance: .; d_gene: TRBD1; v_gene: TRBV6-5; CDR3nt: TGTGCCAGCAGTTGGCGACAGGGGACTTTCTTT; CDR3aa: CASSWRQGTFF
j_gene: TRBJ1-1; abundance: .; d_gene: TRBD1; v_gene: TRBV18; CDR3nt: TGTGCCAGCTCACACCCCGGGACAGGGGGCGCTGAAGCTTTCTTT; CDR3aa: CASSHPGTGGAEAFF
j_gene: TRBJ1-1; abundance: .; d_gene: .; v_gene: TRBV7-2; CDR3nt: TGTGCCAGCAGCTTACGACAAGGGGGGGTGAACACTGAAGCTTTCTTT; CDR3aa: CASSLRQGGVNTEAFF
j_gene: TRBJ2-1; abundance: .; d_gene: TRBD2; v_gene: TRBV7-9; CDR3nt: TGTGCCAGCAGCAATAGCGGGAGCCGTAATGAGCAGTTCTTC; CDR3aa: CASSNSGSRNEQFF
j_gene: TRBJ2-1; abundance: .; d_gene: .; v_gene: TRBV6-1; CDR3nt: TGTGCCAGCAGTGAGCTGACAGCGTACAATGAGCAGTTCTTC; CDR3aa: CASSELTAYNEQFF
j_gene: TRBJ2-5; abundance: .; d_gene: TRBD2; v_gene: TRBV7-8; CDR3nt: TGTGCCAGCAGCCCTACGGGGCTAGCGGGAGGGCCAGGCCAAGAGACCCAGTACTTC; CDR3aa: CASSPTGLAGGPGQETQYF
j_gene: TRBJ2-1; abundance: .; d_gene: .; v_gene: TRBV3-1/TRBV3-2; CDR3nt: TGTGCCAGCAGCCAAGGTACAGTTTCTGAGCAGTTCTTC; CDR3aa: CASSQGTVSEQFF
j_gene: TRBJ1-6; abundance: .; d_gene: .; v_gene: TRBV5-6; CDR3nt: TGTGCCAGCAGCTTGGCCGCCGCTAGTTTTGCTTCACCCCTCCACTTT; CDR3aa: CASSLAAASFASPLHF
j_gene: TRBJ1-5; abundance: .; d_gene: .; v_gene: TRBV7-8; CDR3nt: TGTGCCAGCAGCTTCGCGGGGAGGGGTCAGCCCCAGCATTTT; CDR3aa: CASSFAGRGQPQHF
j_gene: TRBJ2-1; abundance: .; d_gene: TRBD2; v_gene: TRBV7-2; CDR3nt: TGTGCCAGCAGCAAACCGGGACTAGCGGGAGTTGAGCAGTTCTTC; CDR3aa: CASSKPGLAGVEQFF
j_gene: TRBJ1-1; abundance: medium-sized; d_gene: .; v_gene: TRBV6-5; CDR3nt: TGTGCCAGCAGTTCCGCGGGGGGAGGGAACACTGAAGCTTTCTTT; CDR3aa: CASSSAGGGNTEAFF